The T cell receptor beta chain described here comes from a study of OX40 agonist ivuxolimab in advanced cancers. For the study at large: It was permissible to have had prior anti-PD-1, anti-PD-L1 or anti-CTLA-4 therapy, and more than 30% had some.

The CDR3 loop spans 14 amino acids. V was shortened by 0 bases and J by 0 bases, with 4 bases between the two germline ends. The germline CDR1 and CDR2 sequences are SGHKS and YYEKEE (reference sequence). Clones were sequenced by immunoSEQ multiplex PCR, and TCRdb holds only the in-frame ones, with some missing. The table shows more than 65,000 clones, with approximately 79% occurring only once. The V and J genes are TRBV5-5 and TRBJ1-5, with D hard to call. This sample comprised CD4+ or CD8+ T cells sorted from blood, obtained in a trial of the OX40 agonist ivuxolimab. The clonotype originates from an adult with an advanced solid tumor such as melanoma, head and neck, liver or kidney cancer. The CDR3 protein is CASSLEFSNQPQHF. Written as DNA, the CDR3 is TGTGCCAGCAGCTTGGAATTTAGCAATCAGCCCCAGCATTTT.